This T cell receptor (beta chain) stems from a study of breast tumors, draining lymph nodes, adjacent tissues. Germline V gene data show CDR1 as MNHNS and CDR2 as SASEGT. There are 14 residues in the CDR3. This clonotype was detected a few times. One junction end does not reproduce the germline sequence, and a read error may be involved. MiXCR, applied by TCRdb to the multiplex PCR reads, yields one record per CDR3 protein. The sample consists of 75,000 to 100,000 distinct CDR3 sequences, approximately 19% of them appearing once. Breast cancer patients provided tissue from their axillary draining lymph nodes.

This chain uses TRBV6-1 with TRBJ1-2, with D possibly being TRBD1 (6 bases). The sequenced sample was axillary lymph node tissue. The origin of this receptor is a female donor with breast cancer. Some clones in this sample may be carry-over from other donors' samples. This chain's CDR3 is CASSEGDTRYGHTF. The CDR3 region has the DNA TGTGCCAGCAGTGAGGGGGACACTCGCTATGGCCACACCTTC.